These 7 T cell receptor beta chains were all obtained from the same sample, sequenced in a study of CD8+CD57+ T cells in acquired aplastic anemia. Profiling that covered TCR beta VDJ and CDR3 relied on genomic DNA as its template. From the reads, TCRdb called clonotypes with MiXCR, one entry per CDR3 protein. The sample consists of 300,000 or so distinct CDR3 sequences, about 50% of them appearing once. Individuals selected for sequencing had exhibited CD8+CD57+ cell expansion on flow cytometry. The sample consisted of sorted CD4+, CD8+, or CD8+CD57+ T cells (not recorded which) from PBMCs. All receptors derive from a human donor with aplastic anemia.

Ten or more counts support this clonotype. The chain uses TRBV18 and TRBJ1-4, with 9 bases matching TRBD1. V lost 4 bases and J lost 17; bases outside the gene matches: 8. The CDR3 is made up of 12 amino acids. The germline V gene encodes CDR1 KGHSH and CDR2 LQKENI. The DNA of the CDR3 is TGTGCCAGCTCACTCGGGACAGGGCAGGCTTTTTTT. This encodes CASSLGTGQAFF.

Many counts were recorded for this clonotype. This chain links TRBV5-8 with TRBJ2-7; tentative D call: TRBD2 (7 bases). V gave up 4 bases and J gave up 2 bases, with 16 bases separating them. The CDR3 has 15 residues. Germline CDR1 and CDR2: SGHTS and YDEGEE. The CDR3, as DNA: TGTGCCAGCAGCCAAGGGGGGGGACTAACCTACGAGCAGTACTTC. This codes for CASSQGGGLTYEQYF. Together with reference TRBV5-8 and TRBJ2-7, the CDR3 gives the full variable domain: EAGVTQSPTHLIKTRGQQATLRCSPISGHTSVYWYQQALGLGLQFLLWYDEGEERNRGNFPPRFSGRQFPNYSSELNVNALELEDSALYLCASSQGGGLTYEQYFGPGTRLTVT.

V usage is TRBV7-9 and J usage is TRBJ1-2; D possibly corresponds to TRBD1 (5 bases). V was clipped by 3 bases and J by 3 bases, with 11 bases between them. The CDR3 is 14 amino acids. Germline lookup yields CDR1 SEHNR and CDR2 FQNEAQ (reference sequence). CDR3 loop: CASSFQDTYYGYTF. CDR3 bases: TGTGCCAGCAGCTTCCAGGACACTTACTATGGCTACACCTTC.

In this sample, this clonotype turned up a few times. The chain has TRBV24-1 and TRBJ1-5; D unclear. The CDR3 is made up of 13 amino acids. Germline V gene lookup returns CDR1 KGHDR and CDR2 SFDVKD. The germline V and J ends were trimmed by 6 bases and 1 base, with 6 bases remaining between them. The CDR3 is CATSSGSNQPQHF. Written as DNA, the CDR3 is TGTGCCACCAGTTCCGGGAGCAATCAGCCCCAGCATTTT.

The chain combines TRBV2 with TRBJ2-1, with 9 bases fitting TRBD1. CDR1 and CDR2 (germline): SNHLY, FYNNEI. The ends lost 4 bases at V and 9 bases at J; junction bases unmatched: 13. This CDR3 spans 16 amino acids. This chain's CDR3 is CASSGTGVTIYGEQFF. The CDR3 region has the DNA TGTGCCAGCAGTGGGACAGGGGTTACTATCTATGGTGAGCAGTTCTTC.

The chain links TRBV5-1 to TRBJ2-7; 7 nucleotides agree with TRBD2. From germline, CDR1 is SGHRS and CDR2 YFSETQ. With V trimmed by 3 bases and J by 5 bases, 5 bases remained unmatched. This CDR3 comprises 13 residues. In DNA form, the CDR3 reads TGCGCCAGCAGCTCCCTGGGGGGGAACGAGCAGTACTTC. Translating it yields CASSSLGGNEQYF.

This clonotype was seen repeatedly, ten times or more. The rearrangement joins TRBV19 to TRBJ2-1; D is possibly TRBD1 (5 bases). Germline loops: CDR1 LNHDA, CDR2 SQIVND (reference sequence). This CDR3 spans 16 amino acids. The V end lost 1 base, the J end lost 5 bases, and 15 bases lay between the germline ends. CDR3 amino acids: CASSIVPGHLDNEQFF. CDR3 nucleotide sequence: TGTGCCAGTAGTATAGTCCCAGGGCACCTAGACAATGAGCAGTTCTTC.